This T cell receptor (beta chain) appears in the sequencing data of a study of T cells in Graves' hyperthyroidism and ophthalmopathy. Amplification of TCR beta CDR3 regions was performed using RNA transcripts as template. The HTBI primer set served for first-round RT-PCR of the TCR CDR3. TCRdb re-called the multiplex PCR reads through MiXCR, storing one row per CDR3 protein. Among 550,000 to 700,000 distinct CDR3 sequences listed, approximately 14% were seen once. This clonotype has ten or more counts. The junction had 7 bases not matched to a gene; V was cut back by 6 bases and J by 1 base. Germline V gene lookup returns CDR1 SGHVS and CDR2 FQNEAQ. The CDR3 has 15 residues.

Sequenced material: blood. This receptor was taken from a woman between 40 and 55 years old with Graves' ophthalmopathy. This chain uses TRBV7-8 with TRBJ1-1; 8 positions agree with TRBD1. CDR3 sequence reads: CASSFRTGTNTEAFF. In DNA, the CDR3 is TGTGCCAGCAGTTTTCGGACAGGGACGAACACTGAAGCTTTCTTT.